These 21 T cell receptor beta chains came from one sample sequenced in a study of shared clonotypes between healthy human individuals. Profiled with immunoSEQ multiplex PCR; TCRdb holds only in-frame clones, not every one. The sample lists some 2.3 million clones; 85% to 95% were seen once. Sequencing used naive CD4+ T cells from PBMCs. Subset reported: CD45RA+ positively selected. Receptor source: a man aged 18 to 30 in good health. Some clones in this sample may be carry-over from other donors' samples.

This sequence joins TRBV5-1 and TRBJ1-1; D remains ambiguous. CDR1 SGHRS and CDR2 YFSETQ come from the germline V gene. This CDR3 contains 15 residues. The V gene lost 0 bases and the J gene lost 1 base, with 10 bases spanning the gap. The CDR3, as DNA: TGCGCCAGCAGCTTGGTGGTGGCATCGAACACTGAAGCTTTCTTT. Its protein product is CASSLVVASNTEAFF.

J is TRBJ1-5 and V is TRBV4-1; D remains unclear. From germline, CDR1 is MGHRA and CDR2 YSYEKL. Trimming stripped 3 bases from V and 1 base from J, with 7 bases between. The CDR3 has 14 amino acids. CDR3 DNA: TGCGCCAGCAGCCAGCTCGAGAGCAATCAGCCCCAGCATTTT. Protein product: CASSQLESNQPQHF.

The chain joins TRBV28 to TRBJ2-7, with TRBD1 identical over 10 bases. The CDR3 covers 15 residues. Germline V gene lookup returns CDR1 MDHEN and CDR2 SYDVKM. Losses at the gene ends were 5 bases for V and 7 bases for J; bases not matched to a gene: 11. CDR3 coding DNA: TGTGCCAGCAGTCTACGGACAGGGGGTGTTGGGGAGCAGTACTTC. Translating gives CASSLRTGGVGEQYF.

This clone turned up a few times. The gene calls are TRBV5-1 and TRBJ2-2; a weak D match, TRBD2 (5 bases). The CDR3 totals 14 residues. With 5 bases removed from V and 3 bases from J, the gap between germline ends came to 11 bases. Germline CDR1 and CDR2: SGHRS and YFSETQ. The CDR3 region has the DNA TGCGCCAGCAGTAGTCGGCGGGACACCGGGGAGCTGTTTTTT. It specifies CASSSRRDTGELFF.

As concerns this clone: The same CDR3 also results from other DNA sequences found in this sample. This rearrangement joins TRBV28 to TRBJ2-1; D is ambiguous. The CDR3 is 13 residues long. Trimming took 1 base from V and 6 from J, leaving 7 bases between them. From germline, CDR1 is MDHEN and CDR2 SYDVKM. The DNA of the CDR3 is TGTGCCAGCAGTTTATCGGGTCGCAATGAGCAGTTCTTC. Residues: CASSLSGRNEQFF.

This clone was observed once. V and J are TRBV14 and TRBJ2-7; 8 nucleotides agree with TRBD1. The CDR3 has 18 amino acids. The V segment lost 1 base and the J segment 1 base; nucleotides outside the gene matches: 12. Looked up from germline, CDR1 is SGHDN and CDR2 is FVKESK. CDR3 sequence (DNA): TGTGCCAGCAGCCAAGGCTGGACAGGGCCCTCCTGGTCCTACGAGCAGTACTTC. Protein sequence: CASSQGWTGPSWSYEQYF.

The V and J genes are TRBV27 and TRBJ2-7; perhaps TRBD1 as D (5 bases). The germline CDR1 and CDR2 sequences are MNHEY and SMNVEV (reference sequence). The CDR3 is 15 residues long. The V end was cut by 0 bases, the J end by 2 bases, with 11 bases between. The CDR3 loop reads CASSLSQAFTYEQYF. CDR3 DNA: TGTGCCAGCAGTTTATCACAGGCCTTCACCTACGAGCAGTACTTC.

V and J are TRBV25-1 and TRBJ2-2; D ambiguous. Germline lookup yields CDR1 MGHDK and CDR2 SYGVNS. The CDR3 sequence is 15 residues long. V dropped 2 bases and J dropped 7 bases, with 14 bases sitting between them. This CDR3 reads CASSEVTRFGGELFF. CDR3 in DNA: TGTGCCAGCAGTGAAGTGACCCGTTTTGGCGGGGAGCTGTTTTTT.

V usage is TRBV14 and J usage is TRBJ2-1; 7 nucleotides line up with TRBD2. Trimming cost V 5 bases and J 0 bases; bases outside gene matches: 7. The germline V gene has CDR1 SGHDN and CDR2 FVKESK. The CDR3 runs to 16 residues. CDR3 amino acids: CASSEERGSSYNEQFF. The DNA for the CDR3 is TGTGCCAGCAGCGAGGAGCGGGGAAGCTCCTACAATGAGCAGTTCTTC.

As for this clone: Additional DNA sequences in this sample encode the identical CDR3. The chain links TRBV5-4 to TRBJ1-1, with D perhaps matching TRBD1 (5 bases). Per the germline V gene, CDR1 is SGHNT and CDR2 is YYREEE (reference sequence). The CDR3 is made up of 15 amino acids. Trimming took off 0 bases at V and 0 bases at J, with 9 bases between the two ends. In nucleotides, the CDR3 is TGTGCCAGCAGCTTGGGGGGCAGGGTGAACACTGAAGCTTTCTTT. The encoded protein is CASSLGGRVNTEAFF. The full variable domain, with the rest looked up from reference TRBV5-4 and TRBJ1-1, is ETGVTQSPTHLIKTRGQQVTLRCSSQSGHNTVSWYQQALGQGPQFIFQYYREEENGRGNFPPRFSGLQFPNYSSELNVNALELDDSALYLCASSLGGRVNTEAFFGQGTRLTVV.

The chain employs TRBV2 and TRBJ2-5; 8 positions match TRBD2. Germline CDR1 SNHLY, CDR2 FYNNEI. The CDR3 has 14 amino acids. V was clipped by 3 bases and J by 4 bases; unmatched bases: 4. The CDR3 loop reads CASSDPSGGETQYF. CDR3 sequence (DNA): TGTGCCAGCAGTGATCCCAGCGGGGGAGAGACCCAGTACTTC. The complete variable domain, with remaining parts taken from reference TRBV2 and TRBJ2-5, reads EPEVTQTPSHQVTQMGQEVILRCVPISNHLYFYWYRQILGQKVEFLVSFYNNEISEKSEIFDDQFSVERPDGSNFTLKIRSTKLEDSAMYFCASSDPSGGETQYFGPGTRLLVL.

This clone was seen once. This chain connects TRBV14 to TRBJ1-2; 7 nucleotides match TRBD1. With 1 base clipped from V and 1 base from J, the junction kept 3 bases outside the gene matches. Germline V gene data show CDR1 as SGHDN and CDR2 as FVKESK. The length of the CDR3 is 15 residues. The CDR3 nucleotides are TGTGCCAGCAGCCAAGTCGGGGACAGTAACTATGGCTACACCTTC. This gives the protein CASSQVGDSNYGYTF.

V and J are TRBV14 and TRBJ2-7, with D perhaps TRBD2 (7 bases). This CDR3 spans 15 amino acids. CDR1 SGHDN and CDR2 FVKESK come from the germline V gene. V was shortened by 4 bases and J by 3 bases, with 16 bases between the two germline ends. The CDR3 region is CASSRSGGGVYEQYF. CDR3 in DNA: TGTGCCAGCAGCCGGTCTGGGGGGGGCGTCTACGAGCAGTACTTC.

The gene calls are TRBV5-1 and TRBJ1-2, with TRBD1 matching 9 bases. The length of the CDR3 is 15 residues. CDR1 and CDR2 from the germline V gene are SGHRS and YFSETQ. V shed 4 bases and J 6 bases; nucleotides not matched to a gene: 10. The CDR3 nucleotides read TGCGCCAGCAGCACCCCGGGACAGGGAGGTGATGGCTACACCTTC. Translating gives CASSTPGQGGDGYTF. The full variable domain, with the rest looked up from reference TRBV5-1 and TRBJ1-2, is KAGVTQTPRYLIKTRGQQVTLSCSPISGHRSVSWYQQTPGQGLQFLFEYFSETQRNKGNFPGRFSGRQFSNSRSEMNVSTLELGDSALYLCASSTPGQGGDGYTFGSGTRLTVV.

The CDR3 sequence is CASSPPTLVPGELFF. In nucleotides, the CDR3 is TGTGCCAGCTCACCACCCACACTAGTTCCCGGGGAGCTGTTTTTT. This chain uses TRBV18 with TRBJ2-2; possible D gene TRBD2, 5 bases. The ends were cut back, 0 bases at V and 6 bases at J, with 11 bases in the middle. The CDR3 sequence is 15 residues long. Per germline, CDR1 KGHSH and CDR2 LQKENI.

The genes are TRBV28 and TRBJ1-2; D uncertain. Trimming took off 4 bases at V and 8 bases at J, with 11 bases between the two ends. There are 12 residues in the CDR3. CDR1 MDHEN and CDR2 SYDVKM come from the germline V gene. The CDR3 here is CASSSLSLGYTF. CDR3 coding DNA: TGTGCCAGCAGTTCACTATCCCTAGGCTACACCTTC.

The CDR3 protein is CASSGAGSPQHF. CDR3 nucleotide sequence: TGTGCTAGTTCAGGGGCGGGATCGCCCCAGCATTTT. The rearrangement links TRBV12-5 to TRBJ1-5, with D maybe TRBD1 (6 bases). V was clipped by 8 bases and J by 9 bases, with 14 bases between them. Germline lookup yields CDR1 LGHNT and CDR2 FRNRAP. The CDR3 is made up of 12 amino acids.

The CDR3 DNA follows: TGTGCCAGCAGTTCTTCTAGCGGGATTTCTCCCCATGAGCAGTTCTTC. Translated: CASSSSSGISPHEQFF. The chain has TRBV27 and TRBJ2-1; TRBD2 matches at 9 bases. Germline loops: CDR1 MNHEY, CDR2 SMNVEV (reference sequence). The CDR3 is made up of 16 amino acids. The J segment lost 8 bases and the V segment lost 4 bases, leaving 12 bases of the junction unmatched.

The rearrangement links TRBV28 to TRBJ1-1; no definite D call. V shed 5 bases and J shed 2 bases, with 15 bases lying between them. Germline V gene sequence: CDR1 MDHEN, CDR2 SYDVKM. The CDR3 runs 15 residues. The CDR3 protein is CASSRVGVGNTEAFF. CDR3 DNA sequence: TGTGCCAGCAGTCGCGTCGGGGTGGGAAACACTGAAGCTTTCTTT.

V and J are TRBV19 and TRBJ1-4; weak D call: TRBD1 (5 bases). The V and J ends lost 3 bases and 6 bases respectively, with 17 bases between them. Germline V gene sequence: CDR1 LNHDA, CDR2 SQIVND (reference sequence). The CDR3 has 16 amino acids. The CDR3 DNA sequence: TGTGCCAGTAGTATCCGGACTTTGGGGGTAGATGAAAAACTGTTTTTT. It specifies CASSIRTLGVDEKLFF.

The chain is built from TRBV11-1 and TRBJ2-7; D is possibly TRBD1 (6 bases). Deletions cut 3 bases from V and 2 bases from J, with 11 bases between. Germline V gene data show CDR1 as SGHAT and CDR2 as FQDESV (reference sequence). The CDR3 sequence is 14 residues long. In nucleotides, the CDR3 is TGTGCCAGCAGCTTTGGCAGGGGAGCCTACGAGCAGTACTTC. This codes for CASSFGRGAYEQYF.